This TCR beta chain was obtained from a study of T cell responses to AZD1222 COVID-19 vaccine. Study-level findings and limits: Unmutated variant regions reportedly attract nearly half of all spike-specific TCRs. Repertoires were collected only later (after the peak T cell response had occurred). Increases in Spike-specific TCR breadth and depth were seen after two AZD1222 doses. Donors were largely white British and mainly female; clonal diversity was possibly underestimated.

To note about this clone: No antigen is known for it.

Repertoires were generated with immunoSEQ multiplex PCR, while TCRdb's copy carries only in-frame clones and drops some. The sample lists about 100,000 clones; around nine tenths were seen once. Germline-derived CDR1 and CDR2 are SGDLS and YYNGEE. The CDR3 is 13 residues long. Trimming took off 5 bases at V and 1 base at J, with 9 bases between the two ends. The genes are TRBV9 and TRBJ1-2; D is undetermined. Specimen: peripheral blood, collected on day 0 of AZD1222 vaccination. This clonotype was obtained from an adult in good health. The CDR3 DNA sequence: TGTGCCAGCAGTGTCACGGTTAACTATGGCTACACCTTC. It yields the protein CASSVTVNYGYTF.